A single sample is the source of the 14 T cell receptor beta chains below, sequenced in a study of CD8+CD57+ T cells in acquired aplastic anemia. CDR3 and TCR beta VDJ profiling relied on genomic DNA as the template. TCRdb passed the reads through MiXCR, listing each CDR3 protein once. The data hold 150,000 to 200,000 distinct CDR3 sequences, with around 66% observed a single time. The sequenced sample consisted of sorted CD4+, CD8+, or CD8+CD57+ T cells (not recorded which) from PBMCs. The receptors stem from a human donor with severe aplastic anemia or a healthy control (not recorded which).

The rearrangement links TRBV12-3 or TRBV12-4 to TRBJ1-3; 10 positions match TRBD1. V lost 10 bases and J lost 2; bases outside the gene matches: 8. The CDR3 runs 15 residues. The CDR3 reads CAIRRDRGTGNTIYF. The CDR3 DNA reads as TGTGCCATAAGGCGGGACAGGGGTACTGGAAACACCATATATTTT.

This clonotype was seen a few times. The chain recombines TRBV7-8 with TRBJ2-7; D unclear. V was clipped by 10 bases and J by 9 bases, with 31 bases between them. Germline CDR1 SGHVS, CDR2 FQNEAQ. The CDR3 extends over 16 amino acids. CDR3 loop: CATSAGGLQPRTGQYF. The CDR3 DNA sequence: TGTGCCACCTCAGCAGGTGGGCTCCAACCTCGCACGGGGCAGTACTTC. Based on the CDR3 plus reference TRBV7-8 and TRBJ2-7, the full variable domain is GAGVSQSPRYKVAKRGQDVALRCDPISGHVSLFWYQQALGQGPEFLTYFQNEAQLDKSGLPSDRFFAERPEGSVSTLKIQRTQQEDSAVYLCATSAGGLQPRTGQYFGPGTRLTVT.

In its sample, this clonotype was seen many times. The V call is TRBV9, the J call TRBJ2-7; a weak D match, TRBD1 (6 bases). Germline CDR1 and CDR2: SGDLS and YYNGEE. This CDR3 has 17 residues. V was clipped by 3 bases and J by 0 bases, with 19 bases between them. The CDR3 DNA is TGTGCCAGCAGCGGAACCGGATGGGGGCAGAACTCCTACGAGCAGTACTTC. It codes for CASSGTGWGQNSYEQYF.

V usage is TRBV7-2 and J usage is TRBJ1-1; D gene unclear. V was cut by 4 bases and J by 0 bases, with 12 bases left in between. This CDR3 is 15 amino acids long. Germline V gives CDR1 SGHTA, CDR2 FQGNSA. The CDR3 sequence: CASSSAATMNTEAFF. The CDR3 coding sequence is TGTGCCAGCAGCTCAGCGGCAACGATGAACACTGAAGCTTTCTTT.

This sequence joins TRBV10-3 and TRBJ1-1, with D possibly TRBD1 on 6 matching bases. Germline V gives CDR1 ENHRY, CDR2 SYGVKD. The V end was cut by 5 bases, the J end by 0 bases, with 13 bases between. The CDR3 consists of 15 residues. The CDR3 sequence is CAISPSDSLNTEAFF. Written as DNA, the CDR3 is TGTGCCATCAGTCCTTCGGACAGCCTGAACACTGAAGCTTTCTTT.

A note on this clonotype: A much larger clonotype is one base distant, so this may be a read error. The conserved phenylalanine or tryptophan normally closing the CDR3 is absent here, so this likely arose from a read error. CDR3 coding DNA: TGTGCCAGCAGCTTACTCCAGGGGGCCCACGAGCAGTACCTC. Protein: CASSLLQGAHEQYL. The rearrangement links TRBV7-8 to TRBJ2-7; TRBD1 matches 8 bases. V gave up 2 bases and J gave up 5 bases; unmatched junction bases: 5. The germline V gene encodes CDR1 SGHVS and CDR2 FQNEAQ. CDR3 size: 14 residues.

Concerning this clonotype: Without the conserved terminal phenylalanine or tryptophan, this CDR3 likely stems from a read error. Because the CDR3's place on the DNA is in doubt, the DNA is left out and the CDR3 is given as listed by TCRdb. The rearrangement joins TRBV7-8 to TRBJ2-5; TRBD1, the D gene given by the table, was not confirmed from the DNA. Germline assignment: CDR1 SGHVS and CDR2 FQNEAQ. The CDR3 has 17 residues if both end residues are counted. The CDR3 reads CASSLVGQGFYGYTFGS.

J is TRBJ2-7 and V is TRBV20-1; unclear D gene. Trimming took 3 bases from V and 4 from J, leaving 1 base between them. The CDR3 has 9 amino acids. CDR1 and CDR2 from the germline V gene are DFQATT and SNEGSKA (reference sequence). The CDR3 DNA reads as TGCAGTGCTAGTTACGAGCAGTACTTC. Translation: CSASYEQYF.

The CDR3 sequence: CASSRASEQYF. In DNA form, the CDR3 reads TGTGCCAGCAGCAGAGCCAGCGAGCAGTACTTC. The chain has TRBV7-8 and TRBJ2-7, with no clear D. The germline V gene has CDR1 SGHVS and CDR2 FQNEAQ. The CDR3 is made up of 11 amino acids. V lost 5 bases, J lost 6 bases, and 8 bases lay in between.

A few counts support this clonotype. The genes are TRBV7-9 and TRBJ2-7; D is possibly TRBD2 (5 bases). This CDR3 region has 15 residues. CDR1 is SEHNR, CDR2 FQNEAQ, per germline (reference sequence). Trimming shortened V by 3 bases and J by 7 bases, and 19 bases separated the two germline ends. The CDR3 region has the DNA TGTGCCAGCAGCTTCCCGGACCACCCCAGAGGGGAGCAGTACTTC. Protein product: CASSFPDHPRGEQYF.

This clonotype was recorded at least ten times. V gene TRBV18 combines with J gene TRBJ2-7; no clear D gene. Trimming stripped 6 bases from V and 7 bases from J, with 13 bases between. The CDR3 has 12 amino acids. Germline V gene data show CDR1 as KGHSH and CDR2 as LQKENI. The CDR3, as DNA: TGTGCCAGCTCTAATCGGCCCCTGGAGCAGTACTTC. Encoded protein: CASSNRPLEQYF.

V gene TRBV2 combines with J gene TRBJ2-5; 9 bases are shared with TRBD1. V lost 6 bases, J lost 5 bases, and 7 bases stayed unmatched. This CDR3 contains 14 residues. Germline V lookup: CDR1 SNHLY, CDR2 FYNNEI. CDR3 region: CASRAGTGRETQYF. CDR3 DNA sequence: TGTGCCAGCAGGGCCGGGACAGGGAGGGAGACCCAGTACTTC.

This clonotype was seen repeatedly, ten times or more. The CDR3 reads CASSEAEAYSNQPQHF. Written as DNA, the CDR3 is TGTGCCAGCAGTGAAGCGGAAGCTTATAGCAATCAGCCCCAGCATTTT. The chain carries TRBV6-1 and TRBJ1-5; D is undetermined. V dropped 0 bases and J dropped 0 bases, with 9 bases sitting between them. The CDR3 extends over 16 amino acids. Germline assignment: CDR1 MNHNS and CDR2 SASEGT.

In regard to this clonotype: No DNA is shown, since the ends of the CDR3 on it are uncertain; the CDR3 is the one TCRdb lists. The chain links TRBV7-6 to TRBJ2-2. Termini included, the CDR3 measures 21 amino acids. The V gene's germline CDR1 is SGHVS and CDR2 FNYEAQ. The CDR3 is CASSFYICSALRRSNTGELFF.